This section outlines one T cell receptor beta chain sequence together with its context. The antigen is unknown. Amplified TCR beta CDR3 regions came from RNA transcripts. Researchers ran a first-round RT-PCR on the TCR CDR3 using the HTBI primer set. TCRdb re-called the multiplex PCR reads with MiXCR, one entry per CDR3 protein. The sample lists a few hundred thousand distinct CDR3 sequences, around 16% occurring once. CDR1 and CDR2 (germline): MRHNA, SNTAGT. This CDR3 spans 15 amino acids. J gave up 7 bases and V 6 bases, and 12 bases lay outside the gene matches. The source of the sample is a study of T cells in Graves' hyperthyroidism and ophthalmopathy. Study results and caveats: The model anticipated ophthalmopathy a median about 7.1 months pre-onset. Most thyroid clonotypes expanded above 0.001 appeared in blood too.

Extraction of PBMCs used roughly 9.3 ml of fresh peripheral blood. The clonotype originates from a woman in her 30s with Graves' hyperthyroidism. The sequenced sample consisted of blood. J is TRBJ2-7 and V is TRBV6-4; 10 positions agree with TRBD2. The CDR3 region has the DNA TGTGCCAGCAGCCCTGGGACTAGCGAAACCAATGAGCAGTACTTC. This codes for CASSPGTSETNEQYF.